These 20 T cell receptor beta chains came from one sample sequenced in a study of beta chain features in type 1 diabetes (dated by TCRdb to about 2018). The investigation overall reported the following: Type 1 diabetes patients showed a moderate but significant shortening of TCRB CDR3 length in all four CD4+ subsets.

These receptors' targets are unknown. Libraries were made using the immunoSEQ multiplex PCR assay. The entire amount of isolated RNA was reverse transcribed using the High Capacity cDNA Reverse Transcription Kit, so the sequenced TCRB transcripts were expressed ones. TCRdb re-hosts the immuneACCESS table, in-frame sequences only. Its copies lack some clones; in the studies checked, an unresolved V gene accounts for under half of them, and the cause for the rest is not known. This sample lists roughly 730,000 clones; roughly 13% were detected once. Clones ranked in the top ten supply roughly 0.022% of the sample. The sample consisted of naive CD4+ T cells from blood. Interpreted using the paper, the cell subset or site label stands for: true naive CD4+ T cells. The receptors come from a man younger than 35 with type 1 diabetes.

Only a few counts were recorded for this clone. J is TRBJ2-7 and V is TRBV7-2; a weak D match, TRBD2 (6 bases). Trimming cost V 5 bases and J 0 bases, with 11 bases left between them. Germline V gene sequence: CDR1 SGHTA, CDR2 FQGNSA. The CDR3 spans 14 residues. The CDR3: CASSRGGSSYEQYF. DNA of the CDR3: TGTGCCAGCAGCCGTGGGGGGAGCTCCTACGAGCAGTACTTC. The full variable domain, with the rest looked up from reference TRBV7-2 and TRBJ2-7, is GAGVSQSPSNKVTEKGKDVELRCDPISGHTALYWYRQSLGQGLEFLIYFQGNSAPDKSGLPSDRFSAERTGGSVSTLTIQRTQQEDSAVYLCASSRGGSSYEQYFGPGTRLTVT.

This clone was recorded a few times. The rearrangement links TRBV19 to TRBJ1-5; 7 bases line up with TRBD1. There are 13 residues in the CDR3. The germline V gene has CDR1 LNHDA and CDR2 SQIVND (reference sequence). V gave up 4 bases and J gave up 7 bases; unmatched junction bases: 4. This CDR3 is CASSSTGVQPQHF. The CDR3 DNA reads as TGTGCCAGTAGTAGTACAGGGGTCCAGCCCCAGCATTTT.

J is TRBJ1-4 and V is TRBV7-2; 11 positions agree with TRBD1. The CDR3 spans 14 residues. Germline V CDR1 and CDR2: SGHTA, FQGNSA. The J segment lost 8 bases and the V segment lost 5 bases, leaving 4 bases of the junction unmatched. The CDR3 DNA reads as TGTGCCAGCAGCATGGACAGGGGGCGAGAAAAACTGTTTTTT. This gives the protein CASSMDRGREKLFF.

This clone was observed a few times. The chain has TRBV4-1 and TRBJ1-5; 9 bases align to TRBD1. V trimming: 2 bases; J trimming: 4 bases; junction bases outside the gene matches: 6. The CDR3 runs to 16 residues. From germline, CDR1 is MGHRA and CDR2 YSYEKL. CDR3 residues: CASSQTGTGRNQPQHF. CDR3 in DNA: TGCGCCAGCAGCCAAACCGGGACAGGGAGGAATCAGCCCCAGCATTTT.

This clone has more than one count but fewer than ten. This chain joins TRBV29-1 and TRBJ2-4, with a tentative D call TRBD2 (5 bases). Germline CDR1 and CDR2: SQVTM and ANQGSEA. V dropped 8 bases and J dropped 8 bases, with 19 bases sitting between them. This CDR3 comprises 13 residues. This chain's CDR3 is CSSLSGHGDIQYF. As DNA, the CDR3 is TGCAGCTCCCTGAGCGGTCACGGCGACATTCAGTACTTC.

This clone occurred a few times. This chain uses TRBV5-1 with TRBJ1-1; D is unresolved. Trimming cost V 0 bases and J 10 bases, with 10 bases left between them. CDR3 size: 12 residues. Germline CDR1 is SGHRS and CDR2 is YFSETQ. This CDR3 reads CASSLGDGGAFF. CDR3 nucleotides: TGCGCCAGCAGCTTGGGTGACGGTGGAGCTTTCTTT.

The chain couples TRBV7-2 to TRBJ1-6, with D unclear. The CDR3 totals 15 residues. From germline, CDR1 is SGHTA and CDR2 FQGNSA. V dropped 2 bases and J dropped 2 bases, with 7 bases sitting between them. The CDR3 DNA follows: TGTGCCAGCAGCTTAATGCGGACCTATAATTCACCCCTCCACTTT. Translation gives CASSLMRTYNSPLHF.

The chain couples TRBV10-3 to TRBJ2-4; 7 bases line up with TRBD1. CDR3 length: 14 amino acids. Unmatched junction bases numbered 14, after V lost 10 bases and J lost 8 bases. In germline, CDR1 is ENHRY, CDR2 SYGVKD. CDR3 protein: CATTPGTDTDIQYF. The CDR3 DNA is TGTGCCACAACTCCCGGGACAGACACAGACATTCAGTACTTC.

The chain links TRBV10-3 to TRBJ2-6; a possible D gene is TRBD2 (6 bases). V gave up 3 bases and J gave up 4 bases, with 10 bases separating them. Germline CDR1 is ENHRY and CDR2 is SYGVKD. The CDR3 totals 15 residues. Here the CDR3 reads CAISEGGSGANVLTF. The CDR3 bases are TGTGCCATCAGTGAAGGAGGGTCCGGGGCCAACGTCCTGACTTTC.

This chain links TRBV27 with TRBJ2-3, with a tentative D call TRBD2 (7 bases). This CDR3 region has 15 residues. V was clipped by 6 bases and J by 1 base, with 14 bases between them. CDR1 and CDR2 (germline): MNHEY, SMNVEV (reference sequence). The CDR3 region has the DNA TGTGCCAGCAGCCCAAGGGGGGGCGGCACAGATACGCAGTATTTT. Translated, it gives CASSPRGGGTDTQYF.

This clone was found a few times. The CDR3 sequence is CAWDPQGVGNQPQHF. The CDR3 DNA follows: TGTGCCTGGGATCCGCAGGGAGTAGGCAATCAGCCCCAGCATTTT. The chain combines TRBV30 with TRBJ1-5, with D maybe TRBD1 (5 bases). With 5 bases removed from V and 2 bases from J, the gap between germline ends came to 16 bases. This CDR3 region has 15 residues. CDR1 and CDR2 from the germline V gene are GTSNPN and SVGIG (reference sequence). Combining the CDR3 with reference TRBV30 and TRBJ1-5 gives the whole variable domain SQTIHQWPATLVQPVGSPLSLECTVEGTSNPNLYWYRQAAGRGLQLLFYSVGIGQISSEVPQNLSASRPQDRQFILSSKKLLLSDSGFYLCAWDPQGVGNQPQHFGDGTRLSIL.

The rearrangement uses TRBV28 and TRBJ2-7; D uncertain. Germline values: CDR1 MDHEN, CDR2 SYDVKM. Trimming removed 1 base from V and 7 bases from J, with 8 bases in between. CDR3 length equals 12 residues. The CDR3 sequence is CASSLLKGEQYF. CDR3 DNA: TGTGCCAGCAGTTTATTGAAAGGGGAGCAGTACTTC.

This rearrangement joins TRBV19 to TRBJ1-1; weak D call: TRBD1 (6 bases). The CDR3 is 13 amino acids. The V gene's germline CDR1 is LNHDA and CDR2 SQIVND (reference sequence). The V gene lost 4 bases and the J gene lost 1 base, with 7 bases spanning the gap. CDR3 DNA: TGTGCCAGTAGTACGGACAGGAACACTGAAGCTTTCTTT. It codes for CASSTDRNTEAFF.

This clone was seen more than once but under ten times. This sequence joins TRBV19 and TRBJ2-7; D ambiguous. Trimming shortened V by 1 base and J by 1 base, and 5 bases separated the two germline ends. The CDR3 is 13 residues long. Germline assignment: CDR1 LNHDA and CDR2 SQIVND (reference sequence). CDR3 bases: TGTGCCAGTAGTATAGGACAATCCTACGAGCAGTACTTC. As protein: CASSIGQSYEQYF.

This clone was seen a few times. The chain uses TRBV4-1 and TRBJ1-3; 11 positions match TRBD1. CDR1 is MGHRA and CDR2 is YSYEKL in the germline V gene. CDR3 length: 19 amino acids. Germline trimming cut 1 base from V and 1 base from J; bases unmatched to any gene: 9. The CDR3 spells CASSQVPGQGGRSGNTIYF. The CDR3 nucleotides are TGCGCCAGCAGCCAAGTCCCGGGACAGGGGGGAAGGTCTGGAAACACCATATATTTT.

This clone was found a few times. The V call is TRBV29-1, the J call TRBJ2-3; D uncertain. Trimming stripped 6 bases from V and 5 bases from J, with 12 bases between. The germline CDR1 and CDR2 sequences are SQVTM and ANQGSEA. The CDR3 totals 12 residues. Here the CDR3 reads CSVDGSIDTQYF. The CDR3 DNA reads as TGCAGCGTGGACGGTAGTATAGATACGCAGTATTTT.

This clone was detected a few times. The rearrangement links TRBV18 to TRBJ2-3; D perhaps matches TRBD2 (6 bases). V shed 7 bases and J shed 2 bases, with 16 bases lying between them. The CDR3 is 15 amino acids. Germline-derived CDR1 and CDR2 are KGHSH and LQKENI. CDR3 in amino acids: CASLPLSGFTDTQYF. CDR3 in DNA: TGTGCCAGCTTGCCCCTTAGCGGCTTCACAGATACGCAGTATTTT.

This clone was picked up a small number of times. The rearrangement links TRBV11-2 to TRBJ2-1, with 10 bases identical to TRBD1. This CDR3 is built from 15 residues. V was pared by 6 bases and J by 8 bases, with 10 bases of the junction left unmatched. Germline V lookup: CDR1 SGHAT, CDR2 FQNNGV. The CDR3 loop is CASREPGQGIHEQFF. The CDR3 nucleotides are TGTGCCAGCAGAGAACCGGGACAGGGGATCCATGAGCAGTTCTTC.

The J gene is TRBJ1-5, the V gene TRBV6-6; the D gene is possibly TRBD1 (5 bases). Per the germline V gene, CDR1 is MNHNY and CDR2 is SVGAGI (reference sequence). With 5 bases removed from V and 3 bases from J, the gap between germline ends came to 11 bases. The CDR3 is 14 amino acids. The CDR3 nucleotides are TGTGCCAGCAGTCGACAGCTAAACAATCAGCCCCAGCATTTT. It encodes CASSRQLNNQPQHF.

As for this clone: At the DNA level, this CDR3 is encoded by other sequences in the same sample as well. The chain links TRBV30 to TRBJ1-5, with D unclear. The V end lost 0 bases, the J end lost 6 bases, and 9 bases lay between the germline ends. The CDR3 runs to 13 residues. Per germline, CDR1 GTSNPN and CDR2 SVGIG (reference sequence). The CDR3 sequence: CAWSVKGSQPQHF. The CDR3, as DNA: TGTGCCTGGAGTGTTAAGGGTTCTCAGCCCCAGCATTTT.